This T cell receptor (beta chain) was found in a study of technical replicates of blood from several donors. Libraries were prepared by immunoSEQ multiplex PCR; TCRdb keeps only in-frame clonotypes and omits some of them. The table lists about 100,000 clones, approximately 95% of them singletons. The CDR3 is made up of 17 amino acids. Material: T cells isolated from PBMCs. The TCR sequence derives from a human donor in good health. The chain couples TRBV21-1 to TRBJ1-2; TRBD1 is the table's D call and was not checked against the DNA. TRBV21-1 is annotated as a pseudogene. The CDR3 is CARVIPPQGARNYGYTF. The CDR3 DNA follows: TGTGCCAGGGTCATCCCTCCACAGGGGGCGCGGAACTATGGCTACACCTTC.